This T cell receptor beta chain was captured in a study of a mutant IDH1 vaccine in newly diagnosed glioma. Study summary: Treated patients comprised around 62% males and roughly 40% females, mean age approximately 42 years. Earlier treatment was radiotherapy, temozolomide, or both, with most getting both.

Generated by immunoSEQ multiplex PCR, the TCRdb table keeps only in-frame clones and is missing some. This sample has 20,000 to 25,000 clones; around 85% occur once, and the top ten carry 5% to 6%. This CDR3 has 14 amino acids. From germline, CDR1 is MNHNY and CDR2 SVGAGI (reference sequence). V was cut by 6 bases and J by 4 bases, with 12 bases left in between. Time point in this sample: baseline, week 1 (first vaccination visit). Treatment given: pre-vaccination baseline after standard-of-care therapy. Each donor presented with a new WHO grade 3 or 4 astrocytoma that tested IDH1-mutant and showed ATRX loss.

V and J are TRBV6-6 and TRBJ1-4, with a weak D call TRBD1 (5 bases). The TCR originated in a middle-aged man with glioma. Sequencing used PBMCs, obtained from a glioma patient treated with radiotherapy, temozolomide or both. CDR3 region: CASRPGPINEKLFF. CDR3 nucleotide sequence: TGTGCCAGCAGACCGGGACCGATTAATGAAAAACTGTTTTTT.